The 3 T cell receptor beta chains presented below share a single source sample, sequenced in a study of monozygotic twins with inflammatory bowel disease. From the 5' RACE reads, TCRdb lists one entry per CDR3 protein and no DNA. Its clone listing holds roughly 300,000 distinct CDR3 sequences. Sequencing input: blood. The receptors stem from a human donor with ulcerative colitis or Crohn's disease, or a healthy co-twin of an affected twin (not recorded which).

The rearrangement joins TRBV7-2 to TRBJ1-2; the TCRdb call, TRBD1, lacks DNA for checking. CDR3 size: 15 residues. The V gene's germline CDR1 is SGHTA and CDR2 FQGNSA. The CDR3 here is CASSLVFSGDYGYTF.

The chain uses TRBV12-3 or TRBV12-4 and TRBJ1-1. The length of the CDR3 is 15 residues. The chain's CDR3 is CASRNGQRAITEAFF.

The rearrangement links TRBV7-9 to TRBJ2-2; TCRdb calls TRBD2, which cannot be checked without DNA. CDR3 length: 15 amino acids. Germline CDR1 reads SEHNR; CDR2 reads FQNEAQ (reference sequence). The CDR3 spells CASSPLAGYTGELFF.